This T cell receptor beta chain comes out of a study of identical twins. TCRdb reanalysed the 5' RACE reads using MiXCR and keeps one entry per CDR3 protein. The sample lists a few hundred thousand distinct CDR3 sequences, approximately 11% occurring once. This clonotype turned up a few times. The same data also went into a second study, on yellow fever vaccine responses in identical twins.

This clonotype originated in a young woman in good health. Input material: memory (CD45RO+) T cells sorted from blood.

The CDR3 region is CASSPRGTSGSAYNEQFF. In DNA form, the CDR3 reads TGTGCCAGCAGCCCTAGGGGGACTAGCGGGTCAGCCTACAATGAGCAGTTCTTC. The J gene is TRBJ2-1, the V gene TRBV9; 12 bases are a match to TRBD2. V shed 4 bases and J 2 bases; nucleotides not matched to a gene: 10. In germline, CDR1 is SGDLS, CDR2 YYNGEE. The CDR3 contains 18 residues.